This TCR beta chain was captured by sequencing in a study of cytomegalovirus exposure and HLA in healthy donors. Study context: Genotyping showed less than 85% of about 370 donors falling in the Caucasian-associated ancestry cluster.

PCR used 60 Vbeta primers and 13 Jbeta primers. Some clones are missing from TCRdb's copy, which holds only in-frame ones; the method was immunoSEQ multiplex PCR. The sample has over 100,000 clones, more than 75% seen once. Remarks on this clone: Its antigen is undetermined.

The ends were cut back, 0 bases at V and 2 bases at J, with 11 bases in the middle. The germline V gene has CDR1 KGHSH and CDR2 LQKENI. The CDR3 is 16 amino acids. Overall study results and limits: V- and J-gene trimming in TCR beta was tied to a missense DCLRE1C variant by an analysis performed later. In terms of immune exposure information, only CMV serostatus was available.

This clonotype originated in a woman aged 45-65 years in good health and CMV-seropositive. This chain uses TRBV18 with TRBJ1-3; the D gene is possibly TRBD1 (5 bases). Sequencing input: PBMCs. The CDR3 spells CASSPPGSGTGNTIYF. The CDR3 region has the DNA TGTGCCAGCTCACCACCGGGGTCAGGGACTGGAAACACCATATATTTT.